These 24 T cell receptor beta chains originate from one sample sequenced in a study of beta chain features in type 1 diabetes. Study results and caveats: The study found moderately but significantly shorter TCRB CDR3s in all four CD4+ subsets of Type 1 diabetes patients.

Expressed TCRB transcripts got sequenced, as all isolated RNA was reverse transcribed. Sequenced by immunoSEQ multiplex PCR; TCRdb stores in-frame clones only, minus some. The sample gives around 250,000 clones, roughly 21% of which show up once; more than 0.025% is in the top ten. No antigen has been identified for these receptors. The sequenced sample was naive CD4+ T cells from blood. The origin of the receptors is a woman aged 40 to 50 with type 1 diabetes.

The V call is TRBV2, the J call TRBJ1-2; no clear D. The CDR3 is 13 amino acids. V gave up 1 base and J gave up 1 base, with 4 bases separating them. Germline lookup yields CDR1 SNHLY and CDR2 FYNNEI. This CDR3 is CASSEVGNYGYTF. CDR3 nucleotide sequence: TGTGCCAGCAGTGAAGTCGGTAACTATGGCTACACCTTC.

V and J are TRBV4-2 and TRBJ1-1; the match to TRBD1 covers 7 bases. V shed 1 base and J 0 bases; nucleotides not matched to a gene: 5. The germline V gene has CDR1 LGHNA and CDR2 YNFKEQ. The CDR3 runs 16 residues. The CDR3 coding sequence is TGTGCCAGCAGCCAAGCCCCGGGACAGATGAACACTGAAGCTTTCTTT. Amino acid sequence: CASSQAPGQMNTEAFF.

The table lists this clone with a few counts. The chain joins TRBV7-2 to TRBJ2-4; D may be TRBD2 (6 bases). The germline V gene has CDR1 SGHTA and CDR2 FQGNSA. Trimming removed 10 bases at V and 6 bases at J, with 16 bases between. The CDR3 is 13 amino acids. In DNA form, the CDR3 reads TGTGCCACCTCGGGGGTTCGGCCAAACATTCAGTACTTC. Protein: CATSGVRPNIQYF.

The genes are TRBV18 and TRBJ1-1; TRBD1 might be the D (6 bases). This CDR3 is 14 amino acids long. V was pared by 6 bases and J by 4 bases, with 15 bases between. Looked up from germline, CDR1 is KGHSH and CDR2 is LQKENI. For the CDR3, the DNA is TGTGCCAGCTCGAACACAGGGAGAGGCACTGAAGCTTTCTTT. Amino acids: CASSNTGRGTEAFF.

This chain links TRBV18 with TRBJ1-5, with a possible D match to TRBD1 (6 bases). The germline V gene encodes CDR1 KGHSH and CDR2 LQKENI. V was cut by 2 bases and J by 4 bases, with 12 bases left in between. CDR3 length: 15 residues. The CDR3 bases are TGTGCCAGCTCACCAGATCCAGGGGCGAATCAGCCCCAGCATTTT. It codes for CASSPDPGANQPQHF. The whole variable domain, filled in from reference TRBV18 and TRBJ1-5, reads NAGVMQNPRHLVRRRGQEARLRCSPMKGHSHVYWYRQLPEEGLKFMVYLQKENIIDESGMPKERFSAEFPKEGPSILRIQQVVRGDSAAYFCASSPDPGANQPQHFGDGTRLSIL.

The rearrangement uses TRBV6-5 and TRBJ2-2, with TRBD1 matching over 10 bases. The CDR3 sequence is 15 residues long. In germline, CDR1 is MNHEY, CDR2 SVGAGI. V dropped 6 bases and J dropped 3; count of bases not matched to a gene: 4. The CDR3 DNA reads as TGTGCCAGCAGAGGGACAGGGGTCGACACCGGGGAGCTGTTTTTT. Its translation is CASRGTGVDTGELFF.

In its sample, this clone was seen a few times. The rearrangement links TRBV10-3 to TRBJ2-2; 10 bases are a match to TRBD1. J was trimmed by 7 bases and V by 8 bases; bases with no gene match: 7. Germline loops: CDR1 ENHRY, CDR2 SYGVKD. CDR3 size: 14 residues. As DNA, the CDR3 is TGTGCCATCGGGGGGGACAGGGGACGCGGGGAGCTGTTTTTT. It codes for CAIGGDRGRGELFF.

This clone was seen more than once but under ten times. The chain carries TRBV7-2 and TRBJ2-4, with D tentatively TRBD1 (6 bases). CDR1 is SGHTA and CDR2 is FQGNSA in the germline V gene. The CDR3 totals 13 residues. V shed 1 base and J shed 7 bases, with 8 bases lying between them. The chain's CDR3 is CASSLERGNIQYF. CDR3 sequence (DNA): TGTGCCAGCAGCTTAGAGAGGGGGAACATTCAGTACTTC. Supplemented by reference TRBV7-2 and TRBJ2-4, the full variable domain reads GAGVSQSPSNKVTEKGKDVELRCDPISGHTALYWYRQSLGQGLEFLIYFQGNSAPDKSGLPSDRFSAERTGGSVSTLTIQRTQQEDSAVYLCASSLERGNIQYFGAGTRLSVL.

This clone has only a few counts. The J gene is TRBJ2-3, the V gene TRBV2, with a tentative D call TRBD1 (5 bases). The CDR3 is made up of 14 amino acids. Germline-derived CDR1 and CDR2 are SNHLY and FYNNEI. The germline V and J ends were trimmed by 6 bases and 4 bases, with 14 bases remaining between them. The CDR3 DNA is TGTGCCAGCAGGACCGACCAGGGATCAGATACGCAGTATTTT. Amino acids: CASRTDQGSDTQYF.

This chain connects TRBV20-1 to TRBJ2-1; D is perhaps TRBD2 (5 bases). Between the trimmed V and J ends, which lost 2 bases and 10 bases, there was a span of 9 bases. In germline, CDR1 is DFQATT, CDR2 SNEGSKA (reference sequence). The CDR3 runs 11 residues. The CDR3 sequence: CSARSGFEQFF. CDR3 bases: TGCAGTGCTAGATCGGGATTCGAGCAGTTCTTC.

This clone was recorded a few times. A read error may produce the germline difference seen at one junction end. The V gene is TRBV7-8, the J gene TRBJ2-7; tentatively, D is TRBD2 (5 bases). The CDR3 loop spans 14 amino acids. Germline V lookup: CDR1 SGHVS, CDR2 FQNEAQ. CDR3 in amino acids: CAISGADTVNEQYF. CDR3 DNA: TGTGCCATCAGCGGTGCAGACACTGTAAACGAGCAGTACTTC.

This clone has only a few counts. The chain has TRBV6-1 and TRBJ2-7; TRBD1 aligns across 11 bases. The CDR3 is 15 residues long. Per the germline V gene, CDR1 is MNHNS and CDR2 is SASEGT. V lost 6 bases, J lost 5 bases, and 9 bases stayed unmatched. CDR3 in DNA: TGTGCCAGCAGCCAGGGACAGGGGGTCCGCAACGAGCAGTACTTC. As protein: CASSQGQGVRNEQYF.

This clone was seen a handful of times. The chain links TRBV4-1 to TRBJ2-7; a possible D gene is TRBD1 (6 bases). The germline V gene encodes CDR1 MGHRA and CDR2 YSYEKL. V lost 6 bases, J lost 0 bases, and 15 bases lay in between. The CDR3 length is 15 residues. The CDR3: CASRTYGQSSYEQYF. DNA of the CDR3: TGCGCCAGCAGGACATATGGACAGAGCTCCTACGAGCAGTACTTC.

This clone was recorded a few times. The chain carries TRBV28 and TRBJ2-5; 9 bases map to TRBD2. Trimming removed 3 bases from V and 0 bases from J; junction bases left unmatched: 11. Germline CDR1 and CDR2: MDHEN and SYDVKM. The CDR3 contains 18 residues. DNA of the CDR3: TGTGCCAGCAGTTTCCCCCTGGGTAGCGGGAGACACCAAGAGACCCAGTACTTC. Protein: CASSFPLGSGRHQETQYF.

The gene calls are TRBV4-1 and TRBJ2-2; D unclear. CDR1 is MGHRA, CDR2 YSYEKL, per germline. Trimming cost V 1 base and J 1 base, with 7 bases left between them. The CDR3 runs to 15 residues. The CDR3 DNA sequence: TGCGCCAGCAGCCAAGGTCTCGGGAACACCGGGGAGCTGTTTTTT. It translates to CASSQGLGNTGELFF.

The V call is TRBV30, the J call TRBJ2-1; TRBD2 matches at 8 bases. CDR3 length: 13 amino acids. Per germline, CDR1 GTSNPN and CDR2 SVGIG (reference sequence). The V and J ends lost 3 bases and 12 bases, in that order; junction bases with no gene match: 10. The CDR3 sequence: CAWSRPGLVGQFF. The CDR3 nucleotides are TGTGCCTGGAGCCGTCCGGGACTAGTAGGGCAGTTCTTC.

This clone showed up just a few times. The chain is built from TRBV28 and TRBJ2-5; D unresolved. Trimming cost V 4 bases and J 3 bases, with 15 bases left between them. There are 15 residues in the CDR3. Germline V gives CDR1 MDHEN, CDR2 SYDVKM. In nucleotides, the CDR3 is TGTGCCAGCAGTTCCGCGAGCATACTCAAAGAGACCCAGTACTTC. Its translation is CASSSASILKETQYF. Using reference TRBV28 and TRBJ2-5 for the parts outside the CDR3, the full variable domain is DVKVTQSSRYLVKRTGEKVFLECVQDMDHENMFWYRQDPGLGLRLIYFSYDVKMKEKGDIPEGYSVSREKKERFSLILESASTNQTSMYLCASSSASILKETQYFGPGTRLLVL.

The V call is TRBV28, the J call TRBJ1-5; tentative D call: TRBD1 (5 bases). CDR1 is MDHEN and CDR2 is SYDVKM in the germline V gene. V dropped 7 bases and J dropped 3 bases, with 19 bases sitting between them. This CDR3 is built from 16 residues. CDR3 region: CASTSFQGGDNQPQHF. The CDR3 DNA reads TGTGCCAGCACCAGTTTTCAGGGAGGGGACAATCAGCCCCAGCATTTT.

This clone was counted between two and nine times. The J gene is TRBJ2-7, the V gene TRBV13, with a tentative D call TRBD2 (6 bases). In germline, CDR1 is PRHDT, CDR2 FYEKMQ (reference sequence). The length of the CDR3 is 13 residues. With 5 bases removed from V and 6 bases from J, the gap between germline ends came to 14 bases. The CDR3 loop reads CASSPRRDGEQYF. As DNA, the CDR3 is TGTGCCAGCAGCCCGCGGCGGGACGGCGAGCAGTACTTC.

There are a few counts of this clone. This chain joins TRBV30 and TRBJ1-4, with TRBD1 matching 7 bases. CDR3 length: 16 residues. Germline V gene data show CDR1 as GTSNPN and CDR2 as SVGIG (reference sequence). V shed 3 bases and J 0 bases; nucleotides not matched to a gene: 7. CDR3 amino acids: CAWRPGQTATNEKLFF. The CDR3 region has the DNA TGTGCCTGGAGACCGGGACAGACCGCAACTAATGAAAAACTGTTTTTT.

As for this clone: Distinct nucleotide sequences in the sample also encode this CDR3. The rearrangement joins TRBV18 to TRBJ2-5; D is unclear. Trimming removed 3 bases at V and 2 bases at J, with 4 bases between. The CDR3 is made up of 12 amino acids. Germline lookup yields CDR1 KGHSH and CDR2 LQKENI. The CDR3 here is CASSPSQETQYF. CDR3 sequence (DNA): TGTGCCAGCTCACCTTCACAAGAGACCCAGTACTTC. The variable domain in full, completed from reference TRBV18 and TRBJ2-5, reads NAGVMQNPRHLVRRRGQEARLRCSPMKGHSHVYWYRQLPEEGLKFMVYLQKENIIDESGMPKERFSAEFPKEGPSILRIQQVVRGDSAAYFCASSPSQETQYFGPGTRLLVL.

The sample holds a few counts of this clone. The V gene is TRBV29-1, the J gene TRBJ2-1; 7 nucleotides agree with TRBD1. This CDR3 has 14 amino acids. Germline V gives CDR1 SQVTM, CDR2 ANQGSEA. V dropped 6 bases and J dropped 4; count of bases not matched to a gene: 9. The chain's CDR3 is CSVPATGIYNEQFF. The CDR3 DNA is TGCAGCGTCCCCGCGACAGGGATTTACAATGAGCAGTTCTTC.

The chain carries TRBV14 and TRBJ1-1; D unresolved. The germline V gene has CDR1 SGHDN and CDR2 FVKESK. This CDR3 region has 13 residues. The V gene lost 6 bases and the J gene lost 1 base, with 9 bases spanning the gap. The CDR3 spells CASRVLQNTEAFF. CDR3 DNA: TGTGCCAGCAGGGTACTCCAGAACACTGAAGCTTTCTTT.

The CDR3 DNA sequence: TGCAGTGCCGGCGGGGCCTATGGCTACACCTTC. It is translated as CSAGGAYGYTF. J is TRBJ1-2 and V is TRBV20-1, with D perhaps matching TRBD1 (5 bases). The CDR3 is 11 residues long. Germline loops: CDR1 DFQATT, CDR2 SNEGSKA (reference sequence). V gave up 6 bases and J gave up 4 bases, with 9 bases separating them.